This TCR beta chain is from a study of beta chain features in type 1 diabetes. Since all of the isolated RNA was reverse transcribed, expressed TCRB transcripts were what got sequenced. Clones were read by immunoSEQ multiplex PCR, and TCRdb kept only the in-frame ones, dropping some. There are 300,000 to 350,000 clones in the sample; less than 10% occur only once, and 0.44% lies in the top ten. The CDR3 totals 13 residues. V lost 4 bases, J lost 15 bases, and 7 bases stayed unmatched. Germline CDR1 reads SEHNR; CDR2 reads FQNEAQ (reference sequence). This clone was counted many times. What it binds is unknown. Study results and limitations: Cells that show high TCR expression could be over-represented by cDNA sequencing.

This clonotype originated in a woman between 18 and 29 years old in good health. The chain joins TRBV7-9 to TRBJ2-1; 12 positions agree with TRBD2. The material sequenced was central memory CD4+ T cells from blood. CDR3 nucleotide sequence: TGTGCCAGCAGCTCCCAGACTAGCGGGAGCCTGTTCTTC. Amino acids: CASSSQTSGSLFF.